These 32 T cell receptor beta chains originate from one sample sequenced in a study of cytomegalovirus exposure and HLA in healthy donors. PCR was performed using 60 Vbeta and 13 Jbeta primers. Produced via immunoSEQ multiplex PCR; TCRdb's table is partial and in-frame only. The sample contains about 150,000 clones, approximately 9% of which appear only once. Sequencing was done on a sample of PBMCs. The receptors derive from a male donor in good health and CMV-seronegative.

The chain employs TRBV28 and TRBJ2-6; tentatively, D is TRBD1 (6 bases). This CDR3 spans 18 amino acids. In germline, CDR1 is MDHEN, CDR2 SYDVKM. V shed 4 bases and J shed 0 bases, with 16 bases lying between them. Written as DNA, the CDR3 is TGTGCCAGCAGTTCCTCATTACAGGGAAACTCTGGGGCCAACGTCCTGACTTTC. Protein product: CASSSSLQGNSGANVLTF.

This clone was counted only a few times. The chain employs TRBV7-9 and TRBJ2-3, with D perhaps matching TRBD1 (5 bases). Germline CDR1 reads SEHNR; CDR2 reads FQNEAQ (reference sequence). V gave up 4 bases and J gave up 4 bases, with 24 bases separating them. There are 18 residues in the CDR3. The CDR3 region has the DNA TGTGCCAGCAGCTACTACAGCTACGATGGGGCTAGATCAGATACGCAGTATTTT. Translated, it gives CASSYYSYDGARSDTQYF.

V usage is TRBV10-3 and J usage is TRBJ1-1; D is uncertain. There are 12 residues in the CDR3. V was shortened by 3 bases and J by 11 bases, with 13 bases between the two germline ends. From germline, CDR1 is ENHRY and CDR2 SYGVKD. CDR3 DNA: TGTGCCATCAGTGAACGGGAAGTCGGGGCTTTCTTT. Protein product: CAISEREVGAFF.

V gene TRBV7-9 combines with J gene TRBJ2-5; 8 bases align to TRBD2. This CDR3 contains 17 residues. Trimming took 3 bases from V and 5 from J; bases not matched to a gene: 14. Germline V gene data show CDR1 as SEHNR and CDR2 as FQNEAQ (reference sequence). Written as DNA, the CDR3 is TGTGCCAGCAGCTTGCCCTCGGGGCGGGGGGAATCGGAGACCCAGTACTTC. Translation gives CASSLPSGRGESETQYF.

In this sample, this clone turned up a few times. The chain joins TRBV7-3 to TRBJ2-7; possible D gene TRBD1, 6 bases. V lost 2 bases and J 9 bases, leaving 20 bases between the germline ends. The CDR3 is 15 residues long. Germline V lookup: CDR1 SGHTA, CDR2 FQGTGA. The CDR3 reads CASSLFSGTRVGQYF. The CDR3 DNA is TGTGCCAGCAGCTTATTCTCTGGGACACGTGTAGGGCAGTACTTC.

This chain links TRBV7-8 with TRBJ1-1; TRBD1 is a possible D gene (6 bases). This CDR3 contains 14 residues. Trimming removed 0 bases at V and 5 bases at J, with 10 bases between. The germline V gene encodes CDR1 SGHVS and CDR2 FQNEAQ. The CDR3 is CASSLATGGTEAFF. Written as DNA, the CDR3 is TGTGCCAGCAGCTTAGCGACAGGTGGGACTGAAGCTTTCTTT.

The rearrangement links TRBV19 to TRBJ2-1, with TRBD1 as a possible D gene (5 bases). The CDR3 loop spans 16 amino acids. Trimming removed 1 base at V and 2 bases at J, with 12 bases between. Germline V gene lookup returns CDR1 LNHDA and CDR2 SQIVND (reference sequence). CDR3 residues: CASSIVPAGTYNEQFF. In nucleotides, the CDR3 is TGTGCCAGTAGTATAGTCCCAGCAGGGACCTACAATGAGCAGTTCTTC.

With regard to this clone: A junction end diverges from the germline sequence, so it may reflect a read error. J is TRBJ2-7 and V is TRBV28; 8 bases are shared with TRBD2. The germline V gene has CDR1 MDHEN and CDR2 SYDVKM. There are 14 residues in the CDR3. CDR3 sequence reads: CASSFGTRHYGQYF. The CDR3 DNA follows: TGTGCCAGCAGTTTTGGGACTAGACACTACGGGCAGTACTTC.

This clone was seen a handful of times. The V and J genes are TRBV4-3 and TRBJ1-4; 8 bases match TRBD1. Per germline, CDR1 LGHNA and CDR2 YSLEER. CDR3 length: 15 amino acids. The junction had 6 bases not matched to a gene; V was cut back by 2 bases and J by 7 bases. The CDR3 sequence is CASSQNPGQAEKLFF. In DNA form, the CDR3 reads TGCGCCAGCAGCCAAAACCCGGGACAGGCTGAAAAACTGTTTTTT.

This sequence joins TRBV2 and TRBJ2-7; D is ambiguous. CDR1 and CDR2 (germline): SNHLY, FYNNEI. Trimming cost V 2 bases and J 7 bases, with 12 bases left between them. The CDR3 is made up of 13 amino acids. The CDR3 DNA is TGTGCCAGCAGTGAAACCTGGTATCGGGAGCAGTACTTC. It yields the protein CASSETWYREQYF.

V usage is TRBV28 and J usage is TRBJ2-2; 10 nucleotides agree with TRBD2. CDR1 and CDR2 from the germline V gene are MDHEN and SYDVKM. J gave up 5 bases and V 3 bases, and 6 bases lay outside the gene matches. CDR3 length: 16 amino acids. The CDR3 is CASSLYTSGATGELFF. The CDR3 nucleotides are TGTGCCAGCAGTTTGTATACTAGCGGGGCGACCGGGGAGCTGTTTTTT.

This chain connects TRBV29-1 to TRBJ2-3, with TRBD1 matching 8 bases. CDR3 length: 15 amino acids. Germline V gene data show CDR1 as SQVTM and CDR2 as ANQGSEA. The trim removed 0 bases at V and 4 bases at J, leaving 6 bases unmatched. CDR3 DNA: TGCAGCGTTGAAGAGAACAGGGGGTTATCAGATACGCAGTATTTT. Protein: CSVEENRGLSDTQYF.

This chain connects TRBV10-3 to TRBJ1-4, with 10 nucleotides matching TRBD1. Per the germline V gene, CDR1 is ENHRY and CDR2 is SYGVKD. The CDR3 spans 15 residues. The V segment lost 2 bases and the J segment 6 bases; nucleotides outside the gene matches: 3. CDR3 loop: CAISEKGTGDEKLFF. The DNA of the CDR3 is TGTGCCATCAGTGAGAAAGGGACAGGGGATGAAAAACTGTTTTTT.

V gene TRBV7-9 combines with J gene TRBJ2-7; a possible D gene is TRBD1 (6 bases). Germline assignment: CDR1 SEHNR and CDR2 FQNEAQ (reference sequence). The V gene lost 5 bases and the J gene lost 0 bases, with 14 bases spanning the gap. The CDR3 runs 15 residues. This CDR3 reads CASSPQGTDSYEQYF. Here the CDR3 DNA reads TGTGCCAGCAGCCCCCAGGGGACGGACTCCTACGAGCAGTACTTC.

The V and J genes are TRBV7-3 and TRBJ2-3, with 8 nucleotides matching TRBD2. Losses at the gene ends were 3 bases for V and 6 bases for J; bases not matched to a gene: 5. The CDR3 runs 14 residues. CDR1 and CDR2 (germline): SGHTA, FQGTGA. Here the CDR3 reads CASSFGGEWDTQYF. The CDR3 DNA follows: TGTGCCAGCAGCTTCGGGGGGGAGTGGGATACGCAGTATTTT.

The chain joins TRBV4-2 to TRBJ2-3; 8 nucleotides align to TRBD2. The CDR3 covers 15 residues. The V segment lost 4 bases and the J segment 1 base; nucleotides outside the gene matches: 4. Germline values: CDR1 LGHNA, CDR2 YNFKEQ. The CDR3 loop is CASSPPAGGTDTQYF. CDR3 nucleotide sequence: TGTGCCAGCAGCCCCCCAGCGGGAGGCACAGATACGCAGTATTTT.

This clone was counted between two and nine times. The CDR3 DNA follows: TGTGCCAGCAGTTATCCCCAATTCAATCAGCCCCAGCATTTT. Translating it yields CASSYPQFNQPQHF. The chain uses TRBV28 and TRBJ1-5; D not resolved. The CDR3 has 14 residues. Germline CDR1 is MDHEN and CDR2 is SYDVKM. V dropped 4 bases and J dropped 3 bases, with 10 bases sitting between them. The full variable domain, its missing parts supplied by reference TRBV28 and TRBJ1-5, is DVKVTQSSRYLVKRTGEKVFLECVQDMDHENMFWYRQDPGLGLRLIYFSYDVKMKEKGDIPEGYSVSREKKERFSLILESASTNQTSMYLCASSYPQFNQPQHFGDGTRLSIL.

The V and J genes are TRBV4-3 and TRBJ2-7, with a possible D match to TRBD1 (5 bases). The germline V gene encodes CDR1 LGHNA and CDR2 YSLEER. The CDR3 sequence is 14 residues long. With 0 bases removed from V and 4 bases from J, the gap between germline ends came to 10 bases. The CDR3 here is CASSQDTDTYEQYF. In DNA form, the CDR3 reads TGCGCCAGCAGCCAAGATACGGACACGTACGAGCAGTACTTC.

This clone was observed a few times. The rearrangement uses TRBV19 and TRBJ1-2; D remains unclear. V was trimmed by 6 bases and J by 0 bases, leaving 5 bases between them. The CDR3 is 12 residues long. CDR1 and CDR2 (germline): LNHDA, SQIVND (reference sequence). The CDR3 protein is CASSPTNYGYTF. CDR3 DNA sequence: TGTGCCAGTAGCCCTACTAACTATGGCTACACCTTC.

The chain couples TRBV4-2 to TRBJ1-1, with 8 bases that match TRBD1. V shed 0 bases and J 3 bases; nucleotides not matched to a gene: 6. Germline V CDR1 and CDR2: LGHNA, YNFKEQ. The CDR3 consists of 16 residues. CDR3 nucleotide sequence: TGTGCCAGCAGCCAAGACCCCGGCAGGGGGCACACTGAAGCTTTCTTT. It translates to CASSQDPGRGHTEAFF.

This clone occurred a few times. This rearrangement joins TRBV30 to TRBJ2-7; D is unresolved. Germline V gives CDR1 GTSNPN, CDR2 SVGIG (reference sequence). Trimming removed 3 bases from V and 4 bases from J, with 13 bases in between. The CDR3 is 13 residues long. This CDR3 reads CAWSTYRAYEQYF. Here the CDR3 DNA reads TGTGCCTGGAGCACCTACCGCGCTTACGAGCAGTACTTC.

The chain links TRBV5-6 to TRBJ1-4; unclear D gene. Trimming shortened V by 2 bases and J by 5 bases, and 10 bases separated the two germline ends. The CDR3 extends over 14 amino acids. Germline V CDR1 and CDR2: SGHDT, YYEEEE. The CDR3 DNA follows: TGTGCCAGCAGCTTTAACGAGGGAAATGAAAAACTGTTTTTT. It codes for CASSFNEGNEKLFF.

This clone was recorded a few times. V usage is TRBV7-7 and J usage is TRBJ1-4, with D uncertain. The CDR3 sequence is 13 residues long. Trimming left V 0 bases short and J 10 bases short, with 9 bases between. Germline lookup yields CDR1 SSHAT and CDR2 FNYEAQ (reference sequence). The CDR3 protein is CASSLAPGRKLFF. The CDR3 coding sequence is TGTGCCAGCAGCTTAGCGCCGGGGAGAAAACTGTTTTTT.

The rearrangement uses TRBV7-3 and TRBJ1-1; D unresolved. With 5 bases removed from V and 1 base from J, the gap between germline ends came to 8 bases. The germline gives CDR1 SGHTA, CDR2 FQGTGA. This CDR3 is 13 amino acids long. Here the CDR3 DNA reads TGTGCCAGCAGCCTACAGAAGAACACTGAAGCTTTCTTT. Its protein product is CASSLQKNTEAFF.

The V gene is TRBV7-2, the J gene TRBJ2-7; TRBD1 is a possible D gene (8 bases). Germline loops: CDR1 SGHTA, CDR2 FQGNSA. CDR3 size: 14 residues. The V and J ends lost 7 bases and 5 bases respectively, with 18 bases between them. DNA for the CDR3: TGTGCCAGCAACCACAGGGGGGGCAACGACGAGCAGTACTTC. Encoded protein: CASNHRGGNDEQYF.

This chain links TRBV27 with TRBJ2-2; weak D call: TRBD1 (5 bases). Per germline, CDR1 MNHEY and CDR2 SMNVEV (reference sequence). V lost 3 bases and J lost 2, with 7 bases in between. CDR3 length: 14 residues. The DNA of the CDR3 is TGTGCCAGCAGTTTTAGGGGTAACACCGGGGAGCTGTTTTTT. It yields the protein CASSFRGNTGELFF.

This chain links TRBV28 with TRBJ1-5; 8 positions agree with TRBD1. Trimming removed 5 bases from V and 6 bases from J; junction bases left unmatched: 6. The CDR3 covers 14 residues. Per germline, CDR1 MDHEN and CDR2 SYDVKM. The CDR3 protein is CASSRAGGGQPQHF. The CDR3 nucleotides read TGTGCCAGCAGTAGGGCAGGGGGCGGTCAGCCCCAGCATTTT.

Only a few counts were recorded for this clone. The chain couples TRBV9 to TRBJ2-7; 7 bases are shared with TRBD2. The CDR3 loop spans 12 amino acids. Trimming cost V 7 bases and J 2 bases; bases outside gene matches: 3. Germline V gene lookup returns CDR1 SGDLS and CDR2 YYNGEE. The CDR3 DNA is TGTGCCAGCGGGAGGGGCACCTACGAGCAGTACTTC. It yields the protein CASGRGTYEQYF.

This clone was seen a few times. The V gene is TRBV2, the J gene TRBJ2-6, with D possibly TRBD1 on 5 matching bases. Between the trimmed V and J ends, which lost 1 base and 3 bases, there was a span of 16 bases. CDR1 and CDR2 from the germline V gene are SNHLY and FYNNEI. The CDR3 loop spans 18 amino acids. The CDR3 loop is CASSEGEGAVYGANVLTF. CDR3 bases: TGTGCCAGCAGTGAAGGCGAAGGGGCGGTTTATGGGGCCAACGTCCTGACTTTC.

The chain carries TRBV19 and TRBJ2-2; D ambiguous. Germline-derived CDR1 and CDR2 are LNHDA and SQIVND (reference sequence). This CDR3 is built from 17 residues. The V and J ends lost 3 bases and 2 bases respectively, with 16 bases between them. The CDR3 protein is CASSILSDTENTGELFF. CDR3 sequence (DNA): TGTGCCAGTAGTATTCTCTCAGACACAGAAAACACCGGGGAGCTGTTTTTT.

This clone was seen a few times. The rearrangement joins TRBV7-2 to TRBJ2-5, with D perhaps TRBD2 (6 bases). Germline V gene data show CDR1 as SGHTA and CDR2 as FQGNSA. This CDR3 has 16 residues. V was cut by 1 base and J by 1 base, with 13 bases left in between. CDR3 DNA sequence: TGTGCCAGCAGCTTAGATGGAGGGTCCATCCAAGAGACCCAGTACTTC. It specifies CASSLDGGSIQETQYF.

The chain employs TRBV6-6 and TRBJ2-7; 10 nucleotides match TRBD1. CDR3 length: 15 amino acids. Germline CDR1 and CDR2: MNHNY and SVGAGI (reference sequence). J was trimmed by 2 bases and V by 10 bases; bases with no gene match: 11. In DNA form, the CDR3 reads TGTGCCACCCTAACCGGGACAGGGGACCCCTACGAGCAGTACTTC. This gives the protein CATLTGTGDPYEQYF.